This T cell receptor beta chain is from a study of Graves' ophthalmopathy and Graves' hyperthyroidism. Overall study: Specimen type is peripheral blood, obtained at initial diagnosis before any treatment.

From RNA, the CDR3 regions of TCR beta chains were amplified and sequenced. HTBI primers were used in a first-round RT-PCR, which preceded a second-round multiplex PCR. TCRdb fed the multiplex PCR reads into MiXCR, producing one record per CDR3 protein. The profile covers some 250,000 distinct CDR3 sequences, with about 47% appearing a single time and around 43% taken by the ten largest. Enrollment excluded any patients with other autoimmune diseases, uncontrolled infections, pregnancy or lactation. Overall study results and limits: In blood appeared most of the expanded thyroid clonotypes whose frequency exceeded 0.001.

The V gene's germline CDR1 is ENHRY and CDR2 SYGVKD. This CDR3 spans 13 amino acids. On this clonotype itself: Its matching antigen is unknown. An end of the junction differs from the germline gene, which may be a read error.

V gene TRBV10-3 combines with J gene TRBJ1-2; D is perhaps TRBD1 (5 bases). Sequenced material: peripheral blood. The TCR comes from an adult man with Graves' ophthalmopathy. The CDR3, as DNA: TGTGCCATCAGTGAGGGGGCAGGCTATGACTACACCTTC. Protein sequence: CAISEGAGYDYTF.